One sample yielded the 13 T cell receptor beta chains listed below, sequenced in a study of tumor-infiltrating lymphocytes in primary liver carcinoma. The authors took blood RNA from unsorted whole blood and also extracted germline DNA. Researchers generated TCR beta cDNA from roughly 500 ng of total RNA, relying on a constant-region primer. Researchers made the TCR beta libraries by running three nested multiplex PCR rounds with slightly modified ARM-PCR. A C-beta reverse primer was combined with TRBV1-TRBV30 forward primers in the first two PCR rounds, and each round had around 11 cycles. TCRdb passed the multiplex PCR reads through MiXCR, listing each CDR3 protein once. The sample has 180,000 or so distinct CDR3 sequences, over 45% seen once. The sequenced sample was peripheral blood. The receptor set was obtained from a middle-aged man with primary liver carcinoma and hepatitis B virus infection.

The chain links TRBV12-3 or TRBV12-4 to TRBJ1-5; D uncertain. Trimming shortened V by 3 bases and J by 11 bases, and 17 bases separated the two germline ends. The CDR3 has 14 amino acids. The CDR3: CASSFVDSNHSQHF. CDR3 bases: TGTGCCAGCAGTTTCGTAGATAGCAATCATTCCCAGCATTTT.

Worth noting for this clonotype: The germline gene is not matched at one end of the junction; a read error may be the cause. CDR3 loop: CASSQQGAAGERFF. The DNA of the CDR3 is TGTGCAAGCAGCCAACAGGGGGCCGCCGGGGAGCGGTTTTTT. The chain carries TRBV11-2 and TRBJ2-2; 9 bases are a match to TRBD1. The CDR3 has 14 residues. Germline CDR1 SGHAT, CDR2 FQNNGV. The variable domain in full, with the rest retrieved from reference TRBV11-2 and TRBJ2-2, is EAGVAQSPRYKIIEKRQSVAFWCNPISGHATLYWYQQILGQGPKLLIQFQNNGVVDDSQLPKDRFSAERLKGVDSTLKIQPAKLEDSAVYLCASSQQGAAGERFFGEGSRLTVL.

A few counts support this clonotype. The rearrangement uses TRBV14 and TRBJ1-1; D gene ambiguous. V was pared by 0 bases and J by 3 bases, with 8 bases between. The CDR3 loop spans 14 amino acids. Germline V gene data show CDR1 as SGHDN and CDR2 as FVKESK. CDR3: CASSQDTGYTEAFF. DNA for the CDR3: TGTGCCAGCAGCCAAGATACTGGATACACTGAAGCTTTCTTT.

This clonotype was seen a handful of times. The chain combines TRBV6-6 with TRBJ2-1; TRBD2 agrees at 7 bases. V lost 8 bases to trimming and J lost 6 bases; unmatched junction nucleotides: 10. The CDR3 consists of 14 residues. Per germline, CDR1 MNHNY and CDR2 SVGAGI (reference sequence). The CDR3 region is CASLSGGSFNEQFF. The CDR3, as DNA: TGTGCCAGCCTTTCTGGCGGGAGTTTCAATGAGCAGTTCTTC.

The chain couples TRBV28 to TRBJ2-6; the D is unclear. CDR3 size: 15 residues. The germline gives CDR1 MDHEN, CDR2 SYDVKM. Between the trimmed V and J ends, which lost 5 bases and 1 base, there was a span of 9 bases. DNA of the CDR3: TGTGCCAGCAGTCGACGGCTGTCTGGGGCCAACGTCCTGACTTTC. Amino acids: CASSRRLSGANVLTF.

This clonotype was observed a few times. The chain couples TRBV6-1 to TRBJ2-7, with a weak D call TRBD1 (6 bases). V was clipped by 1 base and J by 5 bases, with 12 bases between them. Germline V gene data show CDR1 as MNHNS and CDR2 as SASEGT. The CDR3 is made up of 14 amino acids. CDR3 sequence reads: CASSEGNRVDEQYF. CDR3 DNA: TGTGCCAGCAGTGAAGGTAACAGGGTAGACGAGCAGTACTTC.

This sequence joins TRBV12-3 or TRBV12-4 and TRBJ1-2, with TRBD1 identical over 10 bases. The CDR3 extends over 14 amino acids. Unmatched junction bases numbered 6, after V lost 6 bases and J lost 5 bases. The CDR3 loop reads CASRPGQGPYGYTF. Here the CDR3 DNA reads TGTGCCAGCAGACCGGGACAGGGGCCTTATGGCTACACCTTC.

Details on this clonotype: One end of the junction varies from germline; a read error may be responsible. The chain couples TRBV12-3 or TRBV12-4 to TRBJ2-7; 10 bases align to TRBD2. The CDR3 contains 13 residues. This CDR3 is CTSNQLAGYEQYF. CDR3 sequence (DNA): TGTACCAGCAACCAACTAGCGGGATACGAGCAGTACTTC.

Notes on this clonotype: The conserved phenylalanine or tryptophan normally closing the CDR3 is absent here, so this likely arose from a read error. V and J are TRBV29-1 and TRBJ1-1; D might be TRBD1 (5 bases). V lost 3 bases to trimming and J lost 1 base, with 9 bases between them. Germline CDR1 is SQVTM and CDR2 is ANQGSEA. The CDR3 runs to 13 residues. Here the CDR3 reads CSVDGGENTEAFY. CDR3 coding DNA: TGCAGCGTTGATGGGGGGGAGAACACTGAAGCTTTCTAT.

The genes are TRBV4-1 and TRBJ1-5, with a possible D match to TRBD1 (6 bases). The DNA matches TRBJ2-3 better at its end, which makes the J call doubtful. The CDR3 contains 15 residues. Germline CDR1 MGHRA, CDR2 YSYEKL. The CDR3 DNA reads TGCGCCAGCAGCCTCCTACAGGGCGGCAATCAGCCCCAGTATTTT. This codes for CASSLLQGGNQPQYF.

Regarding this clonotype: Relative to the germline gene, one junction end is altered; a read error may explain this. This chain links TRBV6-1 with TRBJ2-7; 7 positions match TRBD1. Germline V gene sequence: CDR1 MNHNS, CDR2 SASEGT. The CDR3 spans 13 residues. The CDR3 sequence: CVSSSQGYYEQYF. The CDR3 bases are TGTGTCAGCAGTTCACAGGGGTACTACGAGCAGTACTTC.

The chain is built from TRBV28 and TRBJ2-5; D is unresolved. The germline V gene encodes CDR1 MDHEN and CDR2 SYDVKM. V lost 10 bases and J lost 5, with 14 bases in between. The CDR3 is made up of 12 amino acids. CDR3 sequence reads: CATARQGETQYF. The CDR3, as DNA: TGTGCCACCGCACGGCAAGGGGAGACCCAGTACTTC.

The DNA for the CDR3 is TGTGCCAGCAGCTCTCCGGACAAGGATCAGCCCCAGCATTTT. Translation gives CASSSPDKDQPQHF. The gene calls are TRBV28 and TRBJ1-5, with D perhaps matching TRBD1 (5 bases). The germline V gene has CDR1 MDHEN and CDR2 SYDVKM. The V end lost 6 bases, the J end lost 5 bases, and 14 bases lay between the germline ends. The CDR3 is 14 amino acids.